A selection of T cell receptor beta chains follows, all from one sample in a study of cytomegalovirus exposure and HLA in healthy donors. Measured with immunoSEQ multiplex PCR; TCRdb has only the in-frame clones, and not every one. The profile covers around 100,000 clones, with under 80% appearing a single time and more than 3% taken by the ten largest. Material: PBMCs. The receptors stem from a woman aged 45 to 65 in good health and CMV-seropositive. The CDR3 runs from the conserved cysteine through the conserved F or W. Fields, in order: V gene, clone size, D gene, J gene, CDR3 DNA, CDR3 protein. A D gene is named only where the DNA matches it firmly. Where a row states a size, it is once, few, many or the class of an expanded clone; other rows omit it.

TRBV18,-,-,TRBJ1-3,TGTGCCAGCTCACTGAACTACGCGGGGAGTGGAAACACCATATATTTT,CASSLNYAGSGNTIYF
TRBV6-1,-,-,TRBJ2-7,TGTGCCAGCACTGGAGGGGCCTACGAGCAGTACTTC,CASTGGAYEQYF
TRBV5-6,-,-,TRBJ2-2,TGTGCCAGCAGCACCCGGACATCCGGGGAGCTGTTTTTT,CASSTRTSGELFF
TRBV6-6,few,-,TRBJ1-2,TGTGCCAGCAGTTACTCGTGGAGGGCTAAGGGCTACACCTTC,CASSYSWRAKGYTF
TRBV2,few,TRBD2,TRBJ2-7,TGTGCCAGCAGGGGGCGGGGGGGCCTCCACGAGCAGTACTTC,CASRGRGGLHEQYF
TRBV29-1,few,-,TRBJ1-1,TGCAGCGCTGTACTAACTTTTGGCACTGAAGCTTTCTTT,CSAVLTFGTEAFF
TRBV29-1,-,TRBD1,TRBJ2-1,TGCAGCGTTGAAGACGCGTTCACAGGGGGCCGGAGCTCCTACAATGAGCAGTTCTTC,CSVEDAFTGGRSSYNEQFF
TRBV18,-,TRBD1,TRBJ2-7,TGTGCCAGCTCACAGTCGACAGGGGGCTCCTACGAGCAGTACTTC,CASSQSTGGSYEQYF
TRBV6-6,-,TRBD2,TRBJ2-1,TGTGCCACACTAGCGGGAGGACCCAATGAGCAGTTCTTC,CATLAGGPNEQFF
TRBV2,few,TRBD1,TRBJ1-1,TGTGCCAGCAGTCTTACACTTTTGACAGGGCTAGAGACTGAAGCTTTCTTT,CASSLTLLTGLETEAFF
TRBV10-3,-,TRBD1,TRBJ2-7,TGTGCCATCAGTCAGACAGGGCCTCGGGAGCAGTACTTC,CAISQTGPREQYF
TRBV7-9,few,TRBD1,TRBJ2-4,TGTGCCAGCAGTACGCGACAGGGGGCTCAAAACATTCAGTACTTC,CASSTRQGAQNIQYF
TRBV7-9,once,TRBD2,TRBJ2-3,TGTGCCAGCAGCTTGGGTACTAGCGGGGCCACAGATACGCAGTATTTT,CASSLGTSGATDTQYF
TRBV7-6,-,TRBD1,TRBJ1-4,TGTGCCAGCAGCTTAGCGAGGGACAGGGGCGCAGAAAAACTGTTTTTT,CASSLARDRGAEKLFF
TRBV11-2,-,-,TRBJ2-7,TGTGCCAGCAGCTTAGGGCCCACCTACGAGCAGTACTTC,CASSLGPTYEQYF
TRBV2,few,-,TRBJ1-4,TGTGCCAGCAGTGAAGCCTCAAGGAGTGGGAAACTGTTTTTT,CASSEASRSGKLFF
TRBV7-2,-,TRBD1,TRBJ2-7,TGTGCCAGCAGCTTAGGGCTTGTGAAGACAGGGGGAGAAAACGAGCAGTACTTC,CASSLGLVKTGGENEQYF
TRBV10-1,-,TRBD2,TRBJ2-3,TGCGCCAGCAGTCGGACTAGCGGGGGGGCAGATACGCAGTATTTT,CASSRTSGGADTQYF
TRBV10-2,few,TRBD1,TRBJ2-1,TGCGCCAGCAGTTTTGGACAGGGGGCTAAGGATGAGCAGTTCTTC,CASSFGQGAKDEQFF
TRBV5-6,-,-,TRBJ2-1,TGTGCCAGCAGCTTCGGACAGTTGGATGAGCAGTTCTTC,CASSFGQLDEQFF
TRBV5-6,-,TRBD1,TRBJ1-2,TGTGCCAGCAGCGACAGGGGGCGGCTCTATGGCTACACCTTC,CASSDRGRLYGYTF
TRBV11-1,few,TRBD1,TRBJ1-1,TGTGCCAGCAGCTCTACAGGGGGGCGCACTGAAGCTTTCTTT,CASSSTGGRTEAFF
TRBV2,few,TRBD2,TRBJ2-7,TGTGCCAGCGGACTGACTAGCGGGGGATTGTACGAGCAGTACTTC,CASGLTSGGLYEQYF
TRBV30,-,-,TRBJ1-2,TGTGCCTGGAGTGTACATGGTCTCAGCTATGGCTACACCTTC,CAWSVHGLSYGYTF
TRBV4-1,-,-,TRBJ2-3,TGCGCCAGCAGCCAAGATAGGACTAACACAGATACGCAGTATTTT,CASSQDRTNTDTQYF
TRBV2,-,-,TRBJ2-1,TGTGCCAGCAGCGTGGACAGCAACAATGAGCAGTTCTTC,CASSVDSNNEQFF
TRBV2,once,TRBD1,TRBJ1-5,TGTGCCAGCAGTGAGGGCTTGGGACAGGTCCAGCCCCAGCATTTT,CASSEGLGQVQPQHF
TRBV27,-,TRBD1,TRBJ1-2,TGTGCCAGCAGTTTACCGGGACAGGGGGGGAGGAGCTACACCTTC,CASSLPGQGGRSYTF
TRBV19,-,-,TRBJ2-7,TGTGCCAGTGGAGACCGATTCTCCTACGAGCAGTACTTC,CASGDRFSYEQYF
TRBV14,-,-,TRBJ2-5,TGTGCCAGCAGCCGAGCATCCCCTGCTATATTGGAGACCCAGTACTTC,CASSRASPAILETQYF
TRBV7-9,-,-,TRBJ2-3,TGTGCCACCCACACGGATACGCAGTATTTT,CATHTDTQYF
TRBV10-3,-,TRBD1,TRBJ2-1,TGTGCCTGCAGACAGGGGGGCTACAATGAGCAGTTCTTC,CACRQGGYNEQFF
TRBV28,-,TRBD1,TRBJ1-5,TGTGCCAGCAGTTTAGCACAGGGGGGCAATCAGCCCCAGCATTTT,CASSLAQGGNQPQHF
TRBV5-6,-,-,TRBJ2-1,TGTGCCAGTAACACTGCGGGGAGGTCCTACAATGAGCAGTTCTTC,CASNTAGRSYNEQFF
TRBV19,-,-,TRBJ1-1,TGTGCCAGTAGTATAGCGGGGACTGAAGCTTTCTTT,CASSIAGTEAFF
TRBV7-9,-,-,TRBJ1-1,TGTGCCAGCAGCCCACCGGGACACAAGAACACTGAAGCTTTCTTT,CASSPPGHKNTEAFF
TRBV6-1,-,TRBD2,TRBJ2-3,TGTGCCAGCAGGCTAGCGGGAGAATATAATACGCAGTATTTT,CASRLAGEYNTQYF
TRBV9,-,TRBD1,TRBJ1-1,TGTGCCAGCAGCGGGGGCCTAGACAGGGGGGGACTTAACACTGAAGCTTTCTTT,CASSGGLDRGGLNTEAFF
TRBV6-5,once,-,TRBJ1-6,TGTGCCAGCGGCAAGGGGAGGCCCCGGAATTCACCCCTCCACTTT,CASGKGRPRNSPLHF
TRBV25-1,-,-,TRBJ1-2,TGTGCCAGCAGTGACAGGGTTGGCTACACCTTC,CASSDRVGYTF
TRBV5-1,-,-,TRBJ2-1,TGCGCCAGCAGCTTGGGACAGTACAATGAGCAGTTCTTC,CASSLGQYNEQFF
TRBV7-3,few,TRBD2,TRBJ2-1,TGTGCCAGCAGCACCGGACTAGCGGGAGGAGGAAATGAGCAGTTCTTC,CASSTGLAGGGNEQFF
TRBV27,-,TRBD2,TRBJ2-5,TGTGCCAGCACTCGAACTAGCGGGAGCCAAGAGACCCAGTACTTC,CASTRTSGSQETQYF
TRBV5-6,few,-,TRBJ2-3,TGTGCCAGCAGCTTGGACGGCGGTACTAGGGTAGATACGCAGTATTTT,CASSLDGGTRVDTQYF
TRBV19,-,-,TRBJ2-7,TGTGCCAGTAGTATGAACCCGCTGAGAGGCGAGCAGTACTTC,CASSMNPLRGEQYF
TRBV6-5,-,-,TRBJ2-7,TGTGCCAGCAGAGACTATCCCAACGAGCAGTACTTC,CASRDYPNEQYF
TRBV27,-,TRBD2,TRBJ2-7,TGTGCCAGCAGCTATGGGACTAGCGGGAATTACGAGCAGTACTTC,CASSYGTSGNYEQYF
TRBV18,once,TRBD1,TRBJ2-7,TGTGCCAGCTCACGCACCGCCGGGACAGGGACTCACGAGCAGTACTTC,CASSRTAGTGTHEQYF
TRBV2,few,TRBD1,TRBJ1-1,TGTGCCAGCAGCCTCCGCGGGGACAGGTTAACTGAAGCTTTCTTT,CASSLRGDRLTEAFF
TRBV7-7,-,TRBD2,TRBJ2-2,TGTGCTAGCAGCCGCTCAGGGACTAGCGTCCCCGGGGAGCTGTTTTTT,CASSRSGTSVPGELFF
TRBV12-5,-,-,TRBJ2-7,TGTGCTAGTTCACAGAGAGCCAACTACGAGCAGTACTTC,CASSQRANYEQYF
TRBV2,-,-,TRBJ1-2,TGTGCCAGCATTTCCGGCGAGGGGGGGCTGTATGGCTACACCTTC,CASISGEGGLYGYTF
TRBV7-9,few,-,TRBJ1-4,TGTGCCAGCAGCTTAGGGGCTGGCCTACGGGAAAAACTGTTTTTT,CASSLGAGLREKLFF
TRBV6-4,-,TRBD1,TRBJ1-2,TGTGCCAGCAGTTTTCTGCCGGGACAGGGGGCCCCGCATGGCTACACCTTC,CASSFLPGQGAPHGYTF